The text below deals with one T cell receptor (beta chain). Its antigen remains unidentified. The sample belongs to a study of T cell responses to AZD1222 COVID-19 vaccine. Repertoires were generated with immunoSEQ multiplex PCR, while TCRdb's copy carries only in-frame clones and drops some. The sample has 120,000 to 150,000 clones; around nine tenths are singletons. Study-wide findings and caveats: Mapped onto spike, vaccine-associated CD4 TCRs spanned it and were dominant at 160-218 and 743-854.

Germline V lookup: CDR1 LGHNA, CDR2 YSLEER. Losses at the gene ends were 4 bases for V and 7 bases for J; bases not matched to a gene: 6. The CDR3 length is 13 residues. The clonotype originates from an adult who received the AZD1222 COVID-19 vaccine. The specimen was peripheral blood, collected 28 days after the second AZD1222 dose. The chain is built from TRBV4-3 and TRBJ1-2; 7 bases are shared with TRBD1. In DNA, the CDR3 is TGCGCCAGCAGCCGCGCAGGGGGTGGTGGCTACACCTTC. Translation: CASSRAGGGGYTF.